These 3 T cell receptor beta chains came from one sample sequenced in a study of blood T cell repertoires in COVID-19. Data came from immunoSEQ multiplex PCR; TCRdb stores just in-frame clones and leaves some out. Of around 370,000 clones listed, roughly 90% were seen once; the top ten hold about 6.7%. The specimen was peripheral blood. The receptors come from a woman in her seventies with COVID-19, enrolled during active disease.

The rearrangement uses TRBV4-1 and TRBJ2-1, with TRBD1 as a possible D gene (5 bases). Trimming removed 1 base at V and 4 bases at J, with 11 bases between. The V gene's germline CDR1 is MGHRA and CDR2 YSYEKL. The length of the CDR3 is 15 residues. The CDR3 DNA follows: TGCGCCAGCAGCCAAGCCTTCCGACAGTACAATGAGCAGTTCTTC. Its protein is CASSQAFRQYNEQFF.

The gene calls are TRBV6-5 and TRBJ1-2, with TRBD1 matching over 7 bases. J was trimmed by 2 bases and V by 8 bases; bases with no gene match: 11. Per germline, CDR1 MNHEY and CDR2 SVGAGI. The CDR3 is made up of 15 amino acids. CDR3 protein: CASFNLQGTNYGYTF. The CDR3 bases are TGTGCCAGCTTCAACCTACAGGGGACCAACTATGGCTACACCTTC.

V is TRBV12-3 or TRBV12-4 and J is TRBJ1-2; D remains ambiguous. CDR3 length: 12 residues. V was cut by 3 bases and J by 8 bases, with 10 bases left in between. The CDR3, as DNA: TGTGCCAGCAGTTTTGCGAGTCGGGGCTACACCTTC. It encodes CASSFASRGYTF.